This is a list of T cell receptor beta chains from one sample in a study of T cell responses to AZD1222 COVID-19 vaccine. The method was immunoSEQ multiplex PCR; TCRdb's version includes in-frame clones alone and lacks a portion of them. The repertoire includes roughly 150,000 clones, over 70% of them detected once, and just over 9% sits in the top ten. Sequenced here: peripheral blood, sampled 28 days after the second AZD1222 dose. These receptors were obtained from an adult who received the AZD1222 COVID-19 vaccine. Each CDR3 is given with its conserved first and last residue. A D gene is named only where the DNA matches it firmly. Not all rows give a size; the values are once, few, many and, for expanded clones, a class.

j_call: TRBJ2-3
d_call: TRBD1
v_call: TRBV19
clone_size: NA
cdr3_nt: TGTGCCAGTAGTACCCGGGACAGGGACACAGATACGCAGTATTTT
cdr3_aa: CASSTRDRDTDTQYF

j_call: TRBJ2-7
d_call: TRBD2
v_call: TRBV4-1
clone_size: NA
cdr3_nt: TGCGCCAGCAGCCAAGAGGGACTAGCGGGAGGGCCTTTCTACGAGCAGTACTTC
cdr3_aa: CASSQEGLAGGPFYEQYF

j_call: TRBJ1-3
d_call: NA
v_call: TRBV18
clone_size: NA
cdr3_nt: TGTGCCAGCTCACCCTCGGGGTCTACCTCTGGAAACACCATATATTTT
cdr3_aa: CASSPSGSTSGNTIYF

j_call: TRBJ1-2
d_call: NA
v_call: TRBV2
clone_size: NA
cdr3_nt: TGTGCCAGCAGACCAGGGACATCTAACTATGGCTACACCTTC
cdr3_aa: CASRPGTSNYGYTF

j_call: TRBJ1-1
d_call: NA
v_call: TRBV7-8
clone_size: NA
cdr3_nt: TGTGCCAGCAGCTTCGACGGTGAAGCTTTCTTT
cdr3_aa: CASSFDGEAFF

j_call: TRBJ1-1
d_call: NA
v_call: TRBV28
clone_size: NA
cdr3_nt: TGTGCCAGCAGTGAGGACGGAAAGATTAATGAAGCTTTCTTT
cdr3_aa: CASSEDGKINEAFF

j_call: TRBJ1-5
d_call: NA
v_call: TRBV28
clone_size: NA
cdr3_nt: TGTGCCAGCAGCCAAACTAGCGGCAATCAGCCCCAGCATTTT
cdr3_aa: CASSQTSGNQPQHF

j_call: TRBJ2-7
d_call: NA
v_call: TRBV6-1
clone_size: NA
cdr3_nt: TGTGCCAGCAGTGAAAGGGGTAACAACGAACAGTACTTC
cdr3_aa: CASSERGNNEQYF

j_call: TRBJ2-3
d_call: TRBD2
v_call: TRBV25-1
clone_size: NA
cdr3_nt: TGTGCCAGCGCTTTTACTAGCGGGGCTCCAAATACGCAGTATTTT
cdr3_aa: CASAFTSGAPNTQYF

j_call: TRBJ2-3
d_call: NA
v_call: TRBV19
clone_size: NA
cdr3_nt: TGTGCCAGTAGTGGGTGGGGGGTCACAGATACGCAGTATTTT
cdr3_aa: CASSGWGVTDTQYF

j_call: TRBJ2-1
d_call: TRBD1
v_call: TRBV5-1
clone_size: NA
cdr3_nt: TGCGCCAGCAGCACGACAGGGGACTCCTACAATGAGCAGTTCTTC
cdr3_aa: CASSTTGDSYNEQFF

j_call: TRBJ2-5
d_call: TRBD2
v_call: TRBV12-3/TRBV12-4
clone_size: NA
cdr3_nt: TGTGCCAGCAGCGGCGGGAGCAAAGAGACCCAGTACTTC
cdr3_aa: CASSGGSKETQYF

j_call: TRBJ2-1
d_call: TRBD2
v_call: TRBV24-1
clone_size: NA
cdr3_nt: TGTGCCACCGGGACTAGCGGGAACAATGAGCAGTTCTTC
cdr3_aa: CATGTSGNNEQFF

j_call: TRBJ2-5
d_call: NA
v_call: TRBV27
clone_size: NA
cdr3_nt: TGTGCCAGCAGTTTATCGAAGGGCGGTGAGACCCAGTACTTC
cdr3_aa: CASSLSKGGETQYF

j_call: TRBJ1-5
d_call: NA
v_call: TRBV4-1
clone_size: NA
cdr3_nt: TGCGCCAGCAGTCCTGACGGGTCTAGCAATCAGCCCCAGCATTTT
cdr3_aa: CASSPDGSSNQPQHF

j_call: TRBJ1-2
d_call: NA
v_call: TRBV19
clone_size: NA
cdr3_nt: TGTGCCAGTAGTATAGGGTCACCCTCTAACTATGGCTACACCTTC
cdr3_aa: CASSIGSPSNYGYTF

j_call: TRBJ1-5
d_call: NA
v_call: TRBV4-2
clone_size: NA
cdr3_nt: TGTGCCAGCAGCCAGGGGCGGGATCAGCCCCAGCATTTT
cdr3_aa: CASSQGRDQPQHF

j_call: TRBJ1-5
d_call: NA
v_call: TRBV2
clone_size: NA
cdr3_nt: TGTGCCAGCAGGCCGGGGTCAGGCAATCAGCCCCAGCATTTT
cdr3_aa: CASRPGSGNQPQHF

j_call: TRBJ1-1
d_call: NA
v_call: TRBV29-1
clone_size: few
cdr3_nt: TGCAGCGTTGGCCGCGGGGGGATAGGAGCTTTCTTT
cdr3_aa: CSVGRGGIGAFF

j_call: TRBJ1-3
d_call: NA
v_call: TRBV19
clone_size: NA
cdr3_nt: TGTGCCAGTAGTATAGGGGCCCTGGCGAGCTCTGGAAACACCATATATTTT
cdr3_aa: CASSIGALASSGNTIYF